This is a list of T cell receptor beta chains from one sample in a study of T cell changes during pregnancy in multiple sclerosis. Produced via immunoSEQ multiplex PCR; TCRdb's table is partial and in-frame only. The sample carries over 45,000 clones, 89% recorded once. Sequences were derived from peripheral blood, sampled after pregnancy. The origin of the receptors is a female donor with multiple sclerosis, enrolled in a pregnancy study. Each CDR3 is given with its conserved first and last residue. Each record gives: J gene, clone size, D gene, V gene, CDR3 DNA, CDR3 protein. A D gene is named only where the DNA matches it firmly. Only some rows state a clone size, as once, few, many or a class for expanded clones.

j_gene: TRBJ1-1; abundance: few; d_gene: .; v_gene: TRBV11-1; CDR3nt: TGTGCCAGCAGCTTAGTGCGGTTCACTGAAGCTTTCTTT; CDR3aa: CASSLVRFTEAFF
j_gene: TRBJ2-7; abundance: .; d_gene: TRBD1; v_gene: TRBV7-7; CDR3nt: TGTGCTAGCAGCTCCGACAGGGAAGGCGAGCAGTACTTC; CDR3aa: CASSSDREGEQYF
j_gene: TRBJ2-2; abundance: .; d_gene: TRBD2; v_gene: TRBV11-2; CDR3nt: TGCGCCAGCAGCTCTCGACTAGCGGGGGTCTGGTGGGAGCTGTTTTTT; CDR3aa: CASSSRLAGVWWELFF
j_gene: TRBJ1-5; abundance: .; d_gene: .; v_gene: TRBV10-3; CDR3nt: TGTGCCATCAGTGAATTACAGGGAGGGTCCCAGCATTTT; CDR3aa: CAISELQGGSQHF
j_gene: TRBJ1-4; abundance: once; d_gene: TRBD1; v_gene: TRBV4-2; CDR3nt: TGTGCCAGCAGCCAGGGACAGTACGCAGGTCGGGAAAAACTGTTTTTT; CDR3aa: CASSQGQYAGREKLFF
j_gene: TRBJ1-2; abundance: few; d_gene: .; v_gene: TRBV19; CDR3nt: TGTGCCAGTAGTACCACAGGGAACTATGGCTACACCTTC; CDR3aa: CASSTTGNYGYTF
j_gene: TRBJ1-1; abundance: .; d_gene: .; v_gene: TRBV5-5; CDR3nt: TGTGCCAGCAGCTGGGGGCCCACTGAAGCTTTCTTT; CDR3aa: CASSWGPTEAFF
j_gene: TRBJ2-2; abundance: .; d_gene: TRBD2; v_gene: TRBV30; CDR3nt: TGTGCCTGGAGTGTACTGGGGGGGTCCGGGGAGCTGTTTTTT; CDR3aa: CAWSVLGGSGELFF
j_gene: TRBJ1-1; abundance: .; d_gene: .; v_gene: TRBV7-2; CDR3nt: TGTGCCAGCAGCTTATCCGGGGGCACTGAAGCTTTCTTT; CDR3aa: CASSLSGGTEAFF
j_gene: TRBJ2-5; abundance: .; d_gene: .; v_gene: TRBV7-9; CDR3nt: TGTGCCAGCAGCCCCCCCCGGGGCCAAGAGACCCAGTACTTC; CDR3aa: CASSPPRGQETQYF
j_gene: TRBJ1-1; abundance: few; d_gene: TRBD1; v_gene: TRBV28; CDR3nt: TGTGCCAGCATTTCGACAGGGGAGAACACTGAAGCTTTCTTT; CDR3aa: CASISTGENTEAFF
j_gene: TRBJ2-3; abundance: .; d_gene: .; v_gene: TRBV5-1; CDR3nt: TGCGCCAGCAGCTTGCAGGGTACAGATACGCAGTATTTT; CDR3aa: CASSLQGTDTQYF
j_gene: TRBJ1-1; abundance: .; d_gene: TRBD1; v_gene: TRBV30; CDR3nt: TGTGCCTCCCTTGCCCCGGGACAGAGGTCCACTGAAGCTTTCTTT; CDR3aa: CASLAPGQRSTEAFF
j_gene: TRBJ1-4; abundance: once; d_gene: .; v_gene: TRBV5-5; CDR3nt: TGTGCCAGCAGCTACACCGTTAATGAAAAACTGTTTTTT; CDR3aa: CASSYTVNEKLFF
j_gene: TRBJ2-3; abundance: .; d_gene: .; v_gene: TRBV7-2; CDR3nt: TGTGCCAGCAGGGGGCCCCGCGGAGATACGCAGTATTTT; CDR3aa: CASRGPRGDTQYF
j_gene: TRBJ1-2; abundance: few; d_gene: .; v_gene: TRBV11-1; CDR3nt: TGTGCCAGCAGCTTAGATCGAGCCCGCGGTTATGGCTACACCTTC; CDR3aa: CASSLDRARGYGYTF
j_gene: TRBJ2-5; abundance: .; d_gene: TRBD2; v_gene: TRBV7-3; CDR3nt: TGTGCCAGCAGGTCCGGGGGGACCGGGGGGACCCAGTACTTC; CDR3aa: CASRSGGTGGTQYF
j_gene: TRBJ1-4; abundance: .; d_gene: TRBD1; v_gene: TRBV6-5; CDR3nt: TGTGCCAGCAGTTACAGGACAGGACAAAATGAAAAACTGTTTTTT; CDR3aa: CASSYRTGQNEKLFF
j_gene: TRBJ2-2; abundance: .; d_gene: TRBD2; v_gene: TRBV19; CDR3nt: TGTGCCAGTAGTCCTACGGGGGGGCCAGCCGGGGAGCTGTTTTTT; CDR3aa: CASSPTGGPAGELFF
j_gene: TRBJ1-5; abundance: .; d_gene: .; v_gene: TRBV29-1; CDR3nt: TGCAGCGTCCGGGGAGGGAGCAATCAGCCCCAGCATTTT; CDR3aa: CSVRGGSNQPQHF
j_gene: TRBJ2-7; abundance: .; d_gene: TRBD1; v_gene: TRBV5-1; CDR3nt: TGCGCCAGCAGCTTGGGGGACAGGGGGCAGGACGAGCAGTACTTC; CDR3aa: CASSLGDRGQDEQYF
j_gene: TRBJ1-2; abundance: .; d_gene: .; v_gene: TRBV28; CDR3nt: TGTGCCAGCAGTTTAGGGGGGGGCAAGTGGCGCTACACCTTC; CDR3aa: CASSLGGGKWRYTF
j_gene: TRBJ2-7; abundance: .; d_gene: TRBD1; v_gene: TRBV25-1; CDR3nt: TGTGCCAGCAGTGAGCCGGGACAGGGGTTCGACGAGCAGTACTTC; CDR3aa: CASSEPGQGFDEQYF
j_gene: TRBJ2-3; abundance: .; d_gene: .; v_gene: TRBV11-3; CDR3nt: TGTGCCAGCAGCGTAGGGGACTCCGAAGGAACAGATACGCAGTATTTT; CDR3aa: CASSVGDSEGTDTQYF
j_gene: TRBJ1-1; abundance: once; d_gene: .; v_gene: TRBV29-1; CDR3nt: TGCAGCGTTGTACGACAGAAGAACACTGAAGCTTTCTTT; CDR3aa: CSVVRQKNTEAFF
j_gene: TRBJ2-7; abundance: .; d_gene: .; v_gene: TRBV2; CDR3nt: TGTGCCAGCAGTCTTCTTTACGAGCAGTACTTC; CDR3aa: CASSLLYEQYF
j_gene: TRBJ2-5; abundance: .; d_gene: TRBD2; v_gene: TRBV6-5; CDR3nt: TGTGCCAGCAGTTGGGTCGGGGGGGCAGGGGAGACCCAGTACTTC; CDR3aa: CASSWVGGAGETQYF
j_gene: TRBJ1-5; abundance: .; d_gene: TRBD1; v_gene: TRBV19; CDR3nt: TGTGCCAGTGGCAACAGGGGAGATCAGCCCCAGCATTTT; CDR3aa: CASGNRGDQPQHF
j_gene: TRBJ2-1; abundance: .; d_gene: TRBD1; v_gene: TRBV19; CDR3nt: TGTGCCAGTAGTCCGGCGGGACAGGGTTACAATGAGCAGTTCTTC; CDR3aa: CASSPAGQGYNEQFF
j_gene: TRBJ2-7; abundance: once; d_gene: .; v_gene: TRBV5-4; CDR3nt: TGTGCCAGCAGCTTGCCGGGGGTCTCCTACGAGCAGTACTTC; CDR3aa: CASSLPGVSYEQYF
j_gene: TRBJ1-1; abundance: .; d_gene: TRBD1; v_gene: TRBV7-2; CDR3nt: TGTGCCAGCAGCTCATACAGGGGATTTCTGGGTGGCACTGAAGCTTTCTTT; CDR3aa: CASSSYRGFLGGTEAFF
j_gene: TRBJ2-3; abundance: .; d_gene: .; v_gene: TRBV2; CDR3nt: TGTGCCAGCAGGAAGGACTCCCGGGAAGATACGCAGTATTTT; CDR3aa: CASRKDSREDTQYF
j_gene: TRBJ1-4; abundance: few; d_gene: TRBD1; v_gene: TRBV14; CDR3nt: TGTGCCAGCAGCTTGAGGACAGGGTGGAATGAAAAACTGTTTTTT; CDR3aa: CASSLRTGWNEKLFF
j_gene: TRBJ1-2; abundance: .; d_gene: .; v_gene: TRBV27; CDR3nt: TGTGCCAGCAGTCCAAACTTGGCCGGGGGTGGCTACACCTTC; CDR3aa: CASSPNLAGGGYTF
j_gene: TRBJ1-4; abundance: .; d_gene: TRBD1; v_gene: TRBV29-1; CDR3nt: TGCAGCGCCTTGACAGGGGGGGGCGAAAAACTGTTTTTT; CDR3aa: CSALTGGGEKLFF
j_gene: TRBJ1-1; abundance: .; d_gene: TRBD1; v_gene: TRBV29-1; CDR3nt: TGCAGCGTCTCTACAGGGGGTAATGAAGCTTTCTTT; CDR3aa: CSVSTGGNEAFF
j_gene: TRBJ2-3; abundance: .; d_gene: TRBD2; v_gene: TRBV4-1; CDR3nt: TGCGCCAGCAGCCAAGATAGGCGCGGGGGGGCCGCCGTTACAGATACGCAGTATTTT; CDR3aa: CASSQDRRGGAAVTDTQYF